A single sample gave rise to the 14 T cell receptor beta chains below, sequenced in a study of T cells in Graves' hyperthyroidism and ophthalmopathy. TCR beta CDR3 region amplification was performed from RNA transcripts. Carried out on the TCR CDR3, a first-round RT-PCR used the HTBI primer set. One entry per CDR3 protein results from TCRdb running MiXCR on the multiplex PCR reads. The data show roughly 300,000 distinct CDR3 sequences, less than 30% seen once. Source material: blood. These receptors were taken from a man in his forties with Graves' hyperthyroidism that later progressed to Graves' ophthalmopathy.

This clonotype was seen repeatedly, ten times or more. One junction end does not reproduce the germline sequence, and a read error may be involved. This chain uses TRBV19 with TRBJ1-1, with 7 nucleotides matching TRBD1. CDR1 LNHDA and CDR2 SQIVND come from the germline V gene (reference sequence). The CDR3 loop spans 14 amino acids. As DNA, the CDR3 is TGTGCCTGTAGTATCACCTCGAGGGGGCAGGAAGCTTTCTTT. This codes for CACSITSRGQEAFF.

This clonotype was observed at least ten times. J is TRBJ2-7 and V is TRBV7-9, with a weak D call TRBD2 (7 bases). Trimming removed 6 bases at V and 3 bases at J, with 18 bases between. CDR1 and CDR2 from the germline V gene are SEHNR and FQNEAQ (reference sequence). The CDR3 is made up of 15 amino acids. DNA of the CDR3: TGTGCCAGCAGTCGTGATGGGGGGGCGGGCTACGAGCAGTACTTC. Its protein product is CASSRDGGAGYEQYF. The entire variable domain, with the rest obtained from reference TRBV7-9 and TRBJ2-7, is as follows: DTGVSQNPRHKITKRGQNVTFRCDPISEHNRLYWYRQTLGQGPEFLTYFQNEAQLEKSRLLSDRFSAERPKGSFSTLEIQRTEQGDSAMYLCASSRDGGAGYEQYFGPGTRLTVT.

This clonotype was detected ten times or more. The rearrangement joins TRBV29-1 to TRBJ1-1, with D possibly being TRBD1 (6 bases). This CDR3 comprises 15 residues. Germline CDR1 SQVTM, CDR2 ANQGSEA. Trimming stripped 7 bases from V and 4 bases from J, with 22 bases between. The CDR3 DNA reads as TGCAGCGGGGACCCGGCGGGGGGCGGGGGCACTGAAGCTTTCTTT. Translated, it gives CSGDPAGGGGTEAFF.

Ten or more counts support this clonotype. The rearrangement links TRBV20-1 to TRBJ2-7, with D possibly matching TRBD1 (6 bases). The V gene lost 6 bases and the J gene lost 2 bases, with 14 bases spanning the gap. CDR1 is DFQATT and CDR2 is SNEGSKA in the germline V gene (reference sequence). CDR3 length: 13 amino acids. CDR3: CSATRNRAYEQYF. Written as DNA, the CDR3 is TGCAGTGCCACCCGCAACAGGGCCTACGAGCAGTACTTC.

This clonotype has ten or more counts. The chain recombines TRBV6-2 or TRBV6-3 with TRBJ2-3; TRBD1 agrees at 7 bases. The trim removed 6 bases at V and 4 bases at J, leaving 10 bases unmatched. The CDR3 contains 15 residues. Germline V CDR1 and CDR2: MNHEY, SVGEGT. CDR3 sequence reads: CASRKDRVVSDTQYF. The CDR3 DNA is TGTGCCAGCAGAAAAGACAGGGTGGTGTCAGATACGCAGTATTTT.

This clonotype was observed many times. V usage is TRBV2 and J usage is TRBJ2-5; possible D gene TRBD1, 6 bases. The CDR3 is 13 amino acids. Germline V gene lookup returns CDR1 SNHLY and CDR2 FYNNEI. V lost 7 bases and J lost 7, with 16 bases in between. Here the CDR3 reads CASKNRPRGTQYF. CDR3 coding DNA: TGTGCCAGCAAGAATCGTCCCAGGGGGACCCAGTACTTC.

The gene calls are TRBV20-1 and TRBJ2-4; unclear D gene. Germline CDR1 DFQATT, CDR2 SNEGSKA (reference sequence). Trimming left V 6 bases short and J 5 bases short, with 17 bases between. The length of the CDR3 is 14 residues. CDR3 DNA: TGCAGTGCCCGAACGGTGGACGGTGAAAACATTCAGTACTTC. It encodes CSARTVDGENIQYF.

V is TRBV2 and J is TRBJ2-5; no definite D call. Germline CDR1 SNHLY, CDR2 FYNNEI. Between the trimmed V and J ends, which lost 3 bases and 6 bases, there was a span of 17 bases. The CDR3 runs to 15 residues. CDR3 sequence (DNA): TGTGCCAGCAGTGAGGGTTATTATCGGTCAAAGACCCAGTACTTC. Encoded protein: CASSEGYYRSKTQYF.

The V and J genes are TRBV6-1 and TRBJ1-5, with TRBD1 matching over 8 bases. CDR3 length equals 14 residues. The V gene's germline CDR1 is MNHNS and CDR2 SASEGT. The trim removed 6 bases at V and 5 bases at J, leaving 6 bases unmatched. The CDR3 loop is CASRDRVEYQPQHF. CDR3 in DNA: TGTGCCAGCAGGGACAGGGTCGAATATCAGCCCCAGCATTTT.

The table lists this clonotype with many counts. V is TRBV27 and J is TRBJ2-7; TRBD1 might be the D (6 bases). The V and J ends lost 6 bases and 7 bases respectively, with 16 bases between them. Germline lookup yields CDR1 MNHEY and CDR2 SMNVEV (reference sequence). The CDR3 consists of 13 residues. The CDR3 loop reads CASRSYHRVEQYF. The CDR3 nucleotides are TGTGCCAGCAGATCCTACCACAGGGTTGAGCAGTACTTC.

The chain joins TRBV6-1 to TRBJ1-2, with 10 bases lining up with TRBD1. The CDR3 covers 15 residues. V trimming: 5 bases; J trimming: 8 bases; junction bases outside the gene matches: 11. Germline CDR1 MNHNS, CDR2 SASEGT. The CDR3 spells CASSTSRDRGRGYTF. The CDR3 nucleotides read TGTGCCAGCAGTACGTCCCGGGACAGGGGAAGAGGCTACACCTTC.

The chain combines TRBV7-3 with TRBJ2-5, with TRBD2 as a possible D gene (6 bases). The CDR3 is made up of 14 amino acids. The V end was cut by 3 bases, the J end by 7 bases, with 15 bases between. Germline-derived CDR1 and CDR2 are SGHTA and FQGTGA. Here the CDR3 DNA reads TGTGCCAGCAGCTTGGAGGCAGGAGGGAGGACCCAGTACTTC. It is translated as CASSLEAGGRTQYF.

Ten or more counts support this clonotype. The chain couples TRBV5-1 to TRBJ2-4; the D gene is possibly TRBD1 (5 bases). Germline assignment: CDR1 SGHRS and CDR2 YFSETQ. Trimming took 0 bases from V and 6 from J, leaving 7 bases between them. The CDR3 has 13 residues. Here the CDR3 reads CASSLGQLNIQYF. Here the CDR3 DNA reads TGCGCCAGCAGCTTGGGACAGTTAAACATTCAGTACTTC.

The rearrangement uses TRBV6-2 or TRBV6-3 and TRBJ2-7; TRBD2 matches at 9 bases. This CDR3 region has 15 residues. Germline V gene sequence: CDR1 MNHEY, CDR2 SVGEGT. The V segment lost 0 bases and the J segment 5 bases; nucleotides outside the gene matches: 5. The DNA for the CDR3 is TGTGCCAGCAGTTACTCAAGGCGGGAGGGCCACGAGCAGTACTTC. Its translation is CASSYSRREGHEQYF.